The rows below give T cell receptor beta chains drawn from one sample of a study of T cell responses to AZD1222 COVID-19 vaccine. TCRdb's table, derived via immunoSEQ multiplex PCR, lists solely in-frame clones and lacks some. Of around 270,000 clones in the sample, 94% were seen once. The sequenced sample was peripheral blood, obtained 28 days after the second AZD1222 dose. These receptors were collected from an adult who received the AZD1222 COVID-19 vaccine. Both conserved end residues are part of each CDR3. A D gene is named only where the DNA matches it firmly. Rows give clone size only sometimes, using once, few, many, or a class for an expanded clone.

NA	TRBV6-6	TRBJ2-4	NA	TGTGCCAGCATTGGCGGCCAATTAAACATTCAGTACTTC	CASIGGQLNIQYF
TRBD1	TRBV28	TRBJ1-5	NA	TGTGCCAGCACACCGGGACAGGGCTATCAGCCCCAGCATTTT	CASTPGQGYQPQHF
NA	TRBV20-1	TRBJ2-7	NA	TGCAGTGTTACTGACCAATTCATCTACGAGCAGTACTTC	CSVTDQFIYEQYF
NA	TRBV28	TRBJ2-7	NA	TGTGCCAGCAACCCCTGGCGGGGCTACGAGCAGTACTTC	CASNPWRGYEQYF
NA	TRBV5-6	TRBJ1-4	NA	TGTGCCAGCAGCTTTTCGAGAAATGAAAAACTGTTTTTT	CASSFSRNEKLFF
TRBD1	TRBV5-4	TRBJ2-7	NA	TGTGCCAGCAGCCCTCGGGAAGGGGGCCCGAAGTACTTC	CASSPREGGPKYF
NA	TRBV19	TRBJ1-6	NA	TGTGCCAGTAGTATAGCCGTTCCCCCGGTGGACCTCCACTTT	CASSIAVPPVDLHF
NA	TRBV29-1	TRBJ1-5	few	TGCAGCGTTGAATTATCCGGCAATCAGCCCCAGCATTTT	CSVELSGNQPQHF
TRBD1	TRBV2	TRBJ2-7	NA	TGTGCCAGCAGTCTCGACAGGGTGGGAGACGAGCAGTACTTC	CASSLDRVGDEQYF
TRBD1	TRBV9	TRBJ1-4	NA	TGTGCCAGCAGCGCGCGACAGGGGAAGAATGAAAAACTGTTTTTT	CASSARQGKNEKLFF
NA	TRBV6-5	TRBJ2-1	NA	TGTGCCAGCAGTTACTCGGGACCCCGGTGGGACAATGAGCAGTTCTTC	CASSYSGPRWDNEQFF
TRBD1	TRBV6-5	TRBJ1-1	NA	TGTGCCAGCAGTTACTCTTCAGGGGGCGCGACTGAAGCTTTCTTT	CASSYSSGGATEAFF
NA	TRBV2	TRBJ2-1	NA	TGTGCCAGCAGGCCCGTCGGGATCTCCAATGAGCAGTTCTTC	CASRPVGISNEQFF
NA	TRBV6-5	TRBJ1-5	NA	TGTGCCAGCAGTTCAGCCCGCACAGGGTACAATCAGCCCCAGCATTTT	CASSSARTGYNQPQHF
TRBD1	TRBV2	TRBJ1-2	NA	TGTGCCAGCAGTGTAAGACTAGGGGGCAGCTATGGCTACACCTTC	CASSVRLGGSYGYTF
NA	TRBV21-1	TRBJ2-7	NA	TGTGCCAGCAGCAAAGGGGGGACAGGGCCCTACGAGCAGTACTTC	CASSKGGTGPYEQYF
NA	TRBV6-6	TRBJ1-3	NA	TGTGCCAGCACCGTACAGGGAGTCAGGATTGGAAACACCATATATTTT	CASTVQGVRIGNTIYF
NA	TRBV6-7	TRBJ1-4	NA	TGTGCCAGCAGTACTCATAGAGCTAATGAAAAACTGTTTTTT	CASSTHRANEKLFF
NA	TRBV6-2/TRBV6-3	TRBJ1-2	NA	TGTGCCAGCAGTAACGTGGGTAACTATGGCTACACCTTC	CASSNVGNYGYTF
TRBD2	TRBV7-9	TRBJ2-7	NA	TGTGCCAGCAGCATAACCGGGACTAGCGGGGCCTACGAGCAGTACTTC	CASSITGTSGAYEQYF
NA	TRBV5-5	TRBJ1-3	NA	TGTGCCAGCACCCTTCCTGGAAACACCATATATTTT	CASTLPGNTIYF
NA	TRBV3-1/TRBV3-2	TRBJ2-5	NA	TGTGCCAGCAGCCAAGGAGGGACATCTAGGGAGACCCAGTACTTC	CASSQGGTSRETQYF
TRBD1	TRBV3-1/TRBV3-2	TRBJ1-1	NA	TGTGCCAGCAGCCTGGGACAGAAAAACACTGAAGCTTTCTTT	CASSLGQKNTEAFF
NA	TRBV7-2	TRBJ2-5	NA	TGTGCCAGCAGCTTAAGTTTAAGAGAGACCCAGTACTTC	CASSLSLRETQYF
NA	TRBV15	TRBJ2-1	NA	TGTGCCACCAGCAGGTTAAATGAGCAGTTCTTC	CATSRLNEQFF
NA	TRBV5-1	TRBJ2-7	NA	TGCGCCAGCAGCGCAGACAGGCGAAGCTCCTACGAGCAGTACTTC	CASSADRRSSYEQYF
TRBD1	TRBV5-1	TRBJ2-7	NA	TGCGCCAGCAGCCAGACAGGGGCCTTAGGCTACGAGCAGTACTTC	CASSQTGALGYEQYF
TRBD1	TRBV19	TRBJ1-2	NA	TGTGCCAGTAGTGCCGACTACAGGGGGAACTATGGCTACACCTTC	CASSADYRGNYGYTF
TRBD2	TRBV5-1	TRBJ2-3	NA	TGCGCCAGCAGCCCCACCCTAGCGGGGAGTAGCACAGATACGCAGTATTTT	CASSPTLAGSSTDTQYF
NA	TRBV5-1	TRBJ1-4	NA	TGCGCCAGCAGCTCCGAGGGCCTTAATGAAAAACTGTTTTTT	CASSSEGLNEKLFF
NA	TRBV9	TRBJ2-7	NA	TGTGCCAGCAGCCCTGGCGCAGGGAAAGGCTCCTACGAGCAGTACTTC	CASSPGAGKGSYEQYF
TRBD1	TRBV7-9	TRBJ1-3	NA	TGTGCCAGCAGACATAAGACAGGGTCTGGAAACACCATATATTTT	CASRHKTGSGNTIYF
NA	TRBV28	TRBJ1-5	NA	TGTGCCAGCAGTTTATTTACGGTACCCAATCAGCCCCAGCATTTT	CASSLFTVPNQPQHF
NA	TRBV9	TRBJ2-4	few	TGTGCCAGCAGCGCCGGACAGCCAGCCGGTGCCAAAAACATTCAGTACTTC	CASSAGQPAGAKNIQYF
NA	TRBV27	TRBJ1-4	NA	TGTGCCAGCAGTGAGGGGTCGCCTGGGGGACTGTTTTTT	CASSEGSPGGLFF
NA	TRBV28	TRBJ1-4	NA	TGTGCCAGCGGGGGGGGTAATGAAAAACTGTTTTTT	CASGGGNEKLFF
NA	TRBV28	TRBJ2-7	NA	TGTGCCAGCAACGGAGGGACTGCCTACTCCTACGAGCAGTACTTC	CASNGGTAYSYEQYF
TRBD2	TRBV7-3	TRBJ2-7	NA	TGTGCCAGCAGCTTTAGCGGGAGTACTCACGAGCAGTACTTC	CASSFSGSTHEQYF
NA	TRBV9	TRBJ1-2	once	TGTGCCAGCAGCTTAGGAGACCTTAACTATGGCTACACCTTC	CASSLGDLNYGYTF
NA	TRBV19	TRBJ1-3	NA	TGTGCCAGTTCTACAGGCGTCGCTGGAAACACCATATATTTT	CASSTGVAGNTIYF
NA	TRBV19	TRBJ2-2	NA	TGTGCCAGTAGAGCCTTTAGCATCACCGGGGAGCTGTTTTTT	CASRAFSITGELFF
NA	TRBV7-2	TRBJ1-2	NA	TGTGCCAGCAGCCAAGAGGGAGGATCGGGCTATGGCTACACCTTC	CASSQEGGSGYGYTF
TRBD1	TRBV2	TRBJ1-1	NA	TGTGCCAGCGATAACAGGGGGATTTGGGAGGCGGACACTGAAGCTTTCTTT	CASDNRGIWEADTEAFF
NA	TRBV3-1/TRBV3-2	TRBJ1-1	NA	TGTGCCAGCAGCCAGGCCATTTACACTGAAGCTTTCTTT	CASSQAIYTEAFF
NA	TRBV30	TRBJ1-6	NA	TGTGCCTGGAGTGCGGGAGGGGTTTTCTCACCCCTCCACTTT	CAWSAGGVFSPLHF
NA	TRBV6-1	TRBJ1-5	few	TGTGCCAGCAGTGAAGATCCCTTGAAGGACCGCCAGCCCCAGCATTTT	CASSEDPLKDRQPQHF
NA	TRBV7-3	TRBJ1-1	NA	TGTGCCAGCAGCTCCCGTGGGTGGAAAAGGTCTGAAGCTTTCTTT	CASSSRGWKRSEAFF
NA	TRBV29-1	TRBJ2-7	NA	TGCAGCGTTTTAGGGGCGTTCTCCTACGAGCAGTACTTC	CSVLGAFSYEQYF
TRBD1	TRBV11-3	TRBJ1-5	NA	TGTGCCAGCAGCCAAGGGGACAGAAGCAATCAGCCCCAGCATTTT	CASSQGDRSNQPQHF